The subject of this entry is one T cell receptor (beta chain). Its target is not known. This entry comes from a study of somatic mutations in cytotoxic T cells in rheumatoid arthritis. The germline V gene encodes CDR1 SNHLY and CDR2 FYNNEI. CDR3 size: 13 residues. The J segment lost 7 bases and the V segment lost 4 bases, leaving 4 bases of the junction unmatched. How the authors handled the data: Patient CD8+ clones larger than 1% rarely matched published virus-specific TCRB sequences. The repertoire was sequenced with immunoSEQ multiplex PCR; TCRdb's copy has only in-frame clones and lacks some. The DNA gave D and trimming, while V, J and clone size come from that table. The sample has more than 10,000 clones, around 91% seen once. Study-wide results and caveats: With age, CD8+ clonality increased in rheumatoid arthritis patients, whereas no such increase appeared in healthy controls.

The sample comprised CD4+ T cells sorted from blood. The clonotype comes from a woman in her late teens or twenties with rheumatoid arthritis. This chain connects TRBV2 to TRBJ1-2, with TRBD1 identical over 9 bases. CDR3 amino acids: CASSGTGEGGYTF. The DNA for the CDR3 is TGTGCCAGCAGTGGGACAGGGGAGGGTGGCTACACCTTC. The complete variable domain, with remaining parts taken from reference TRBV2 and TRBJ1-2, reads EPEVTQTPSHQVTQMGQEVILRCVPISNHLYFYWYRQILGQKVEFLVSFYNNEISEKSEIFDDQFSVERPDGSNFTLKIRSTKLEDSAMYFCASSGTGEGGYTFGSGTRLTVV.